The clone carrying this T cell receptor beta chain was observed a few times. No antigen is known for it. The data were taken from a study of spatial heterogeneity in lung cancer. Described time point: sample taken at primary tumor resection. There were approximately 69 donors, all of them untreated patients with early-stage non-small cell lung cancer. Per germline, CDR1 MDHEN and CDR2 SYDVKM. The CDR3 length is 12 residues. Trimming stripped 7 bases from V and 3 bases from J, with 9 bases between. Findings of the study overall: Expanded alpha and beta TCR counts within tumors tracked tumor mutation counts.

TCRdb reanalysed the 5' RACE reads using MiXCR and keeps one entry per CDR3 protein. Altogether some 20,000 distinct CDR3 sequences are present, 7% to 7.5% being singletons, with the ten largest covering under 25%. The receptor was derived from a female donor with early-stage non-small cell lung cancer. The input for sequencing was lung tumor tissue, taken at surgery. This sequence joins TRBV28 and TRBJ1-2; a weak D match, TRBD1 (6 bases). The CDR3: CASKGQHYGYTF. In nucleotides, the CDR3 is TGTGCCAGCAAAGGACAGCACTATGGCTACACCTTC.